Listed below are T cell receptor beta chains from one sample, sequenced in a study of cytomegalovirus exposure and HLA in healthy donors. Assay used: immunoSEQ multiplex PCR; TCRdb lists only in-frame clones, some missing. Its table records under 95,000 clones. Sequenced: PBMCs. The receptors here all came from a man younger than 35 in good health and CMV-seropositive. Both conserved end residues are part of each CDR3. Each record gives: J gene, V gene, D gene, CDR3 protein, CDR3 DNA. The D gene is left open where the match is weak.

TRBJ1-6 | TRBV11-2 | - | CASSLGMAGNNSPLHF | TGTGCCAGCAGCTTAGGCATGGCAGGGAATAATTCACCCCTCCACTTT
TRBJ2-2 | TRBV5-4 | - | CASSRQFTGELFF | TGTGCCAGCAGTAGACAGTTCACCGGGGAGCTGTTTTTT
TRBJ1-5 | TRBV14 | TRBD1 | CASSQDTDRAKYSNQPQHF | TGTGCCAGCAGCCAAGACACGGACAGGGCGAAATATAGCAATCAGCCCCAGCATTTT
TRBJ2-4 | TRBV5-5 | - | CASSRRDSDIQYF | TGTGCCAGCAGCCGCCGGGACTCAGACATTCAGTACTTC
TRBJ2-7 | TRBV5-1 | - | CASSLAPGVSYEQYF | TGCGCCAGCAGCTTAGCCCCCGGGGTCTCCTACGAGCAGTACTTC
TRBJ1-2 | TRBV27 | TRBD1 | CASSLSRQGVDGYTF | TGTGCCAGCAGTTTATCGAGACAGGGGGTGGATGGCTACACCTTC
TRBJ1-2 | TRBV29-1 | TRBD1 | CSVDSLQGANDGYTF | TGCAGCGTTGACTCGTTACAGGGGGCAAATGATGGCTACACCTTC
TRBJ2-5 | TRBV5-1 | TRBD2 | CASSHGTSGSIETQYF | TGCGCCAGCAGCCATGGGACTAGCGGGAGCATAGAGACCCAGTACTTC
TRBJ2-3 | TRBV2 | TRBD2 | CASRREGMGDTQYF | TGTGCCAGCAGGAGGGAGGGGATGGGAGATACGCAGTATTTT
TRBJ2-5 | TRBV4-2 | TRBD2 | CASSPSGAVGGETQYF | TGTGCCAGCAGCCCTAGCGGGGCCGTGGGGGGAGAGACCCAGTACTTC
TRBJ1-6 | TRBV14 | - | CASVSPPASGPSSYNSPLHF | TGTGCCAGCGTCTCCCCCCCCGCAAGCGGGCCCAGCTCCTATAATTCACCCCTCCACTTT